The source of this T cell receptor (beta chain) is a study of CXCR3-negative and CXCR3-positive naive CD8 T cells. Germline CDR1 MNHEY, CDR2 SVGEGT. The CDR3 spans 13 residues. Each TRB cDNA library was prepared by 5' RACE (with UMI labels). From the 5' RACE reads, TCRdb lists one entry per CDR3 protein and no DNA. Its table lists about 62,000 distinct CDR3 sequences. The sequence was obtained from a human donor in good health. Some clones in this sample may be carry-over from other donors' samples. The chain uses TRBV6-2 or TRBV6-3 and TRBJ2-1. Input material: naive CXCR3- CD8+ T cells from blood. Subset denoted: CD45RO-CCR7+CD27+CD95- naive CD8+ T cells lacking CXCR3 (TNR3-). CDR3 sequence: CASSYTGANEQFF.